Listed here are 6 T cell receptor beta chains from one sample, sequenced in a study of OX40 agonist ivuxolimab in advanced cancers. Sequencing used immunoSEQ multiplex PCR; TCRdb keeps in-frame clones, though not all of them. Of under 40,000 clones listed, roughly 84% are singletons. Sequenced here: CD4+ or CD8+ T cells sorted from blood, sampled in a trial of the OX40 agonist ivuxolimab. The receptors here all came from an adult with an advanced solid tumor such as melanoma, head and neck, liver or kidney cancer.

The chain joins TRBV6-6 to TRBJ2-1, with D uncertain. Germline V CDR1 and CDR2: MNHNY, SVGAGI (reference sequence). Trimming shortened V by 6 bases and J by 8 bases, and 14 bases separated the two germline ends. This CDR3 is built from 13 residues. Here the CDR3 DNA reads TGTGCCAGCAGAAACTCGGAAAGGGATGAGCAGTTCTTC. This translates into CASRNSERDEQFF.

The CDR3 loop reads CASSDCGRLQSRANVLTF. In DNA form, the CDR3 reads TGTGCCAGCAGCGACTGTGGAAGGTTACAAAGTCGGGCCAACGTCCTGACTTTC. This chain connects TRBV4-2 to TRBJ2-6; D unresolved. Trimming removed 5 bases from V and 5 bases from J, with 22 bases in between. Germline V CDR1 and CDR2: LGHNA, YNFKEQ. This CDR3 is built from 18 residues.

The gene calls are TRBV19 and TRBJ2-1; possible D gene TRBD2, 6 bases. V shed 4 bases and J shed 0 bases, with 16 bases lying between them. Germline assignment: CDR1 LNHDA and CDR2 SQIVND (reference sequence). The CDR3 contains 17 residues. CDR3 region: CASSREWGVSSYNEQFF. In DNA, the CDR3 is TGTGCCAGTAGTAGGGAGTGGGGGGTGAGCTCCTACAATGAGCAGTTCTTC. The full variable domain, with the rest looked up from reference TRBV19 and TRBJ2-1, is DGGITQSPKYLFRKEGQNVTLSCEQNLNHDAMYWYRQDPGQGLRLIYYSQIVNDFQKGDIAEGYSVSREKKESFPLTVTSAQKNPTAFYLCASSREWGVSSYNEQFFGPGTRLTVL.

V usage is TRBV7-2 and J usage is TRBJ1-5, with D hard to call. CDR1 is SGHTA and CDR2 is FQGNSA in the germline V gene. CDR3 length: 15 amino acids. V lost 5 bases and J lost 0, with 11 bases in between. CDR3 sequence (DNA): TGTGCCAGCAGCCCACGGACTATTAGCAATCAGCCCCAGCATTTT. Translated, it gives CASSPRTISNQPQHF.

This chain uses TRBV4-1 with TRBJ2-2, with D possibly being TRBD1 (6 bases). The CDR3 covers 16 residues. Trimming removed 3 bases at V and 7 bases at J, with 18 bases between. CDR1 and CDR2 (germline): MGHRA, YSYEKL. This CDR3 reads CASSQWLQGTFGELFF. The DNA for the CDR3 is TGCGCCAGCAGCCAGTGGTTACAGGGTACGTTCGGGGAGCTGTTTTTT.

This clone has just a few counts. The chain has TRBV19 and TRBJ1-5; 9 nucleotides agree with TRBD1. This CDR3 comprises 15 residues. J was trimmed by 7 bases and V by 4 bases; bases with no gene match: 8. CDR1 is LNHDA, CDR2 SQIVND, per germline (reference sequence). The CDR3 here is CASSRDRVGGQPQHF. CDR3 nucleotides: TGTGCCAGTAGTAGGGACAGGGTTGGAGGGCAGCCCCAGCATTTT.